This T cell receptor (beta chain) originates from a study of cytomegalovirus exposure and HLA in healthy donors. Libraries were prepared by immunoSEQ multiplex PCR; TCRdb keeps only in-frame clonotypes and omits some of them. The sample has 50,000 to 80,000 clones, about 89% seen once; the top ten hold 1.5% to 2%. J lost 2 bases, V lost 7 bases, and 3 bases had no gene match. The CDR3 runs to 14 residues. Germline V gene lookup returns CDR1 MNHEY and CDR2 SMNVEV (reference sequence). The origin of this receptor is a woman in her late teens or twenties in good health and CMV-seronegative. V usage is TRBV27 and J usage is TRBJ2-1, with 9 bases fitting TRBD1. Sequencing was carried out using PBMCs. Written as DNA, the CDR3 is TGTGCCAGCACAGGGACAGGGCCCTACAATGAGCAGTTCTTC. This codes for CASTGTGPYNEQFF.